Below, 8 T cell receptor beta chains from the same sample are listed, as sequenced in a study of blood T cell repertoires in COVID-19. Method: immunoSEQ multiplex PCR; TCRdb's copy keeps in-frame clones and lacks some. The sample records tens of thousands of clones, around four fifths being singletons. The sample comprised peripheral blood. The receptors originated from a man between 65 and 80 years old with acute or convalescent COVID-19.

The chain has TRBV7-9 and TRBJ2-1, with TRBD1 as a possible D gene (6 bases). The CDR3 has 18 amino acids. V was pared by 5 bases and J by 6 bases, with 26 bases between. Germline V gives CDR1 SEHNR, CDR2 FQNEAQ (reference sequence). CDR3 region: CASSPRDTSVPSGNEQFF. CDR3 DNA: TGTGCCAGCAGCCCCCGGGACACCTCGGTCCCGAGTGGCAATGAGCAGTTCTTC.

The chain has TRBV19 and TRBJ2-7; D unresolved. This CDR3 contains 13 residues. CDR1 is LNHDA, CDR2 SQIVND, per germline (reference sequence). V lost 4 bases and J 0 bases, leaving 7 bases between the germline ends. In nucleotides, the CDR3 is TGTGCCAGTAGTAATCCAGGCTCCTACGAGCAGTACTTC. Protein: CASSNPGSYEQYF.

This chain links TRBV19 with TRBJ2-7, with 9 bases identical to TRBD1. This CDR3 comprises 14 residues. Trimming took 4 bases from V and 6 from J; bases not matched to a gene: 7. CDR1 LNHDA and CDR2 SQIVND come from the germline V gene (reference sequence). The CDR3 protein is CASSTGQGTSEQYF. The CDR3 nucleotides read TGTGCCAGTAGTACCGGACAGGGGACATCCGAGCAGTACTTC. The full variable domain, completed using reference TRBV19 and TRBJ2-7, is DGGITQSPKYLFRKEGQNVTLSCEQNLNHDAMYWYRQDPGQGLRLIYYSQIVNDFQKGDIAEGYSVSREKKESFPLTVTSAQKNPTAFYLCASSTGQGTSEQYFGPGTRLTVT.

The V gene is TRBV27, the J gene TRBJ2-2; 7 nucleotides align to TRBD2. CDR3 size: 15 residues. V gave up 2 bases and J gave up 4 bases; unmatched junction bases: 4. Germline V gene lookup returns CDR1 MNHEY and CDR2 SMNVEV (reference sequence). The CDR3 DNA reads as TGTGCCAGCAGTTTAGCCGGGGGGACCACCGGGGAGCTGTTTTTT. Its translation is CASSLAGGTTGELFF.

The V gene is TRBV2, the J gene TRBJ2-5, with TRBD2 matching 15 bases. The V segment lost 4 bases and the J segment 8 bases; nucleotides outside the gene matches: 2. This CDR3 has 14 amino acids. Germline lookup yields CDR1 SNHLY and CDR2 FYNNEI. CDR3 in DNA: TGTGCCAGCAGTGGGACTAGCGGGGGGGTAACCCAGTACTTC. Its translation is CASSGTSGGVTQYF.

This chain connects TRBV21-1 to TRBJ1-5; TRBD1, the table's D call, was not compared with the DNA. TRBV21-1 is a listed pseudogene. This CDR3 comprises 17 residues. DNA for the CDR3: TGTGCCAGCAGCCCTCCTTGGGGCCTACTAACCAATCAGCCCCAGCATTTT. Translation: CASSPPWGLLTNQPQHF.

V is TRBV10-3 and J is TRBJ2-2; 9 bases are a match to TRBD2. V shed 6 bases, J shed 4 bases, and the junction held 6 bases outside the gene matches. This CDR3 comprises 15 residues. The V gene's germline CDR1 is ENHRY and CDR2 SYGVKD. In DNA form, the CDR3 reads TGTGCCATCAGGGGGACTAGCCGGGGCACCGGGGAGCTGTTTTTT. Residues: CAIRGTSRGTGELFF.

This rearrangement joins TRBV9 to TRBJ2-2; TRBD1 matches at 7 bases. Germline V gene sequence: CDR1 SGDLS, CDR2 YYNGEE. This CDR3 spans 14 amino acids. V trimming: 4 bases; J trimming: 6 bases; junction bases outside the gene matches: 6. The CDR3 loop is CASSLKQGSGELFF. The CDR3 coding sequence is TGTGCCAGCAGCCTTAAACAGGGGTCCGGGGAGCTGTTTTTT.